The table lists the clone carrying this TCR beta chain with many counts. Its target is unknown. Preparation of the TCRbeta library was carried out with unique molecular identifiers. A single record per CDR3 protein comes from TCRdb applying MiXCR to the PCR reads. The sample holds around 300,000 distinct CDR3 sequences, around 10% seen once. The germline V gene encodes CDR1 MNHEY and CDR2 SMNVEV (reference sequence). V dropped 8 bases and J dropped 3 bases, with 17 bases sitting between them. The CDR3 spans 14 residues. This sample was included in a study of T-cell reconstitution after alpha-beta-depleted transplantation in children. Study-wide findings and caveats: Some patients showed high day-60 TCRbeta diversity, which derived from surviving recipient T cells and thymic progenitors. Several hundred expanded graft clones reportedly were the source of alpha-beta T cells about two months after transplant.

Source: PBMCs, taken before TCRalphabeta/CD19-depleted stem cell transplant. This rearrangement joins TRBV27 to TRBJ2-7; D may match TRBD1 or TRBD2 (5 bases each). The source of this sequence is a boy in the first two years of life with acute myeloid leukemia, due to receive a stem cell transplant. The CDR3 DNA sequence: TGTGCCAGCGGACTTTCGATAAGGGGCTACGAGCAGTACTTC. Translated, it gives CASGLSIRGYEQYF.